The sequence of this T cell receptor (beta chain) was determined in a study of blood T cell repertoires in COVID-19. The CDR3 runs to 14 residues. Germline-derived CDR1 and CDR2 are SEHNR and FQNEAQ (reference sequence). Trimming stripped 2 bases from V and 4 bases from J, with 8 bases between. Method: immunoSEQ multiplex PCR; TCRdb's copy keeps in-frame clones and lacks some. The repertoire includes over 150,000 clones, approximately 86% of them detected once, and around 0.6% sits in the top ten. The rearrangement joins TRBV7-9 to TRBJ1-4; D is perhaps TRBD1 (6 bases). The specimen sequenced was peripheral blood. This clonotype originated in a man aged 55 to 69 with COVID-19, enrolled during active disease. CDR3 coding DNA: TGTGCCAGCAGCTTAAGGGGGATTAATGAAAAACTGTTTTTT. This codes for CASSLRGINEKLFF. Based on the CDR3 plus reference TRBV7-9 and TRBJ1-4, the full variable domain is DTGVSQNPRHKITKRGQNVTFRCDPISEHNRLYWYRQTLGQGPEFLTYFQNEAQLEKSRLLSDRFSAERPKGSFSTLEIQRTEQGDSAMYLCASSLRGINEKLFFGSGTQLSVL.